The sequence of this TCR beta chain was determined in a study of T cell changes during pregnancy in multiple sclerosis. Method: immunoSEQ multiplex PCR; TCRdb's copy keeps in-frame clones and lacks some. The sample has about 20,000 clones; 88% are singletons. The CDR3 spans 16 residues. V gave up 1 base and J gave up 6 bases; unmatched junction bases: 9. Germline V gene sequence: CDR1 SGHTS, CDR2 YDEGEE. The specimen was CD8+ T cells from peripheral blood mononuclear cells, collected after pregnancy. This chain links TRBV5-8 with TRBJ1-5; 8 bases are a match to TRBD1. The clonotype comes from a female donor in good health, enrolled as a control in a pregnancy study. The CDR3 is CASSLSWTGFLQPQHF. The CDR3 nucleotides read TGTGCCAGCAGCTTGTCGTGGACAGGGTTCCTTCAGCCCCAGCATTTT.